These 28 T cell receptor beta chains were all obtained from the same sample, sequenced in a study of cytomegalovirus exposure and HLA in healthy donors. The primer mix had 60 Vbeta and 13 Jbeta primers. Method: immunoSEQ multiplex PCR; TCRdb's copy keeps in-frame clones and lacks some. There are approximately 27,000 clones in the sample; just under 70% occur only once, and under 4.5% lies in the top ten. Sequencing was done on a sample of PBMCs. The receptors shown here come from a woman between 45 and 65 years old in good health and CMV-seronegative.

The gene calls are TRBV29-1 and TRBJ2-5, with 7 bases lining up with TRBD1. The CDR3 runs to 12 residues. The germline gives CDR1 SQVTM, CDR2 ANQGSEA. Trimming removed 5 bases from V and 3 bases from J; junction bases left unmatched: 3. The CDR3 DNA is TGCAGCGTTCTAACAGGGGAAGAGACCCAGTACTTC. It translates to CSVLTGEETQYF.

This chain joins TRBV29-1 and TRBJ1-4; D might be TRBD1 (5 bases). The germline V and J ends were trimmed by 0 bases and 10 bases, with 6 bases remaining between them. This CDR3 spans 11 amino acids. Germline lookup yields CDR1 SQVTM and CDR2 ANQGSEA. The CDR3 region has the DNA TGCAGCGTTGAAGATCAGGGAAAACTGTTTTTT. Residues: CSVEDQGKLFF.

The chain uses TRBV10-1 and TRBJ2-3; 10 positions agree with TRBD2. Trimming cost V 9 bases and J 5 bases; bases outside gene matches: 5. The V gene's germline CDR1 is WNHNN and CDR2 SYGVQD (reference sequence). This CDR3 spans 13 amino acids. In nucleotides, the CDR3 is TGCGCCAGTCAGCGGGGGGGCCGAGATACGCAGTATTTT. Its translation: CASQRGGRDTQYF.

This clone was observed a few times. The chain recombines TRBV15 with TRBJ1-4, with TRBD1 identical over 10 bases. After removal of 3 bases from V and 6 bases from J, the junction contained 4 bases not matched to a gene. Germline assignment: CDR1 LNHNV and CDR2 YYDKDF (reference sequence). The CDR3 sequence is 15 residues long. CDR3 protein: CATSSGGTGDEKLFF. The CDR3 DNA reads TGTGCCACCAGCAGTGGAGGGACAGGGGATGAAAAACTGTTTTTT.

The chain links TRBV5-1 to TRBJ2-1, with D possibly being TRBD2 (5 bases). This CDR3 contains 13 residues. Germline CDR1 reads SGHRS; CDR2 reads YFSETQ. Between the trimmed V and J ends, which lost 4 bases and 6 bases, there was a span of 11 bases. CDR3 DNA: TGCGCCAGCAGCGCCCCTGGGAGCAATGAGCAGTTCTTC. Amino acids: CASSAPGSNEQFF.

This chain links TRBV7-9 with TRBJ1-1; D unresolved. The CDR3 covers 12 residues. V lost 7 bases and J 0 bases, leaving 6 bases between the germline ends. Germline V CDR1 and CDR2: SEHNR, FQNEAQ (reference sequence). The CDR3 DNA sequence: TGTGCCAGCACCCTTCTGAACACTGAAGCTTTCTTT. It yields the protein CASTLLNTEAFF.

The genes are TRBV7-9 and TRBJ1-2; 10 nucleotides line up with TRBD1. V lost 0 bases to trimming and J lost 8 bases; unmatched junction nucleotides: 6. Germline CDR1 is SEHNR and CDR2 is FQNEAQ (reference sequence). The CDR3 has 15 residues. In nucleotides, the CDR3 is TGTGCCAGCAGCTTAGCGCTAGGGACAGGGGAAGGCTACACCTTC. As protein: CASSLALGTGEGYTF.

With respect to this clone: The junction and the germline gene differ at one end; a read error may be behind it. DNA for the CDR3: TGTGCCAGCAGTCCTCTTCCCTCCGACAATGAGCAGTTCTTC. This translates into CASSPLPSDNEQFF. The J gene is TRBJ2-1, the V gene TRBV6-4; D not certain. From germline, CDR1 is MRHNA and CDR2 SNTAGT. CDR3 length: 14 amino acids.

The gene calls are TRBV6-5 and TRBJ1-1; 9 nucleotides agree with TRBD1. Losses at the gene ends were 7 bases for V and 4 bases for J; bases not matched to a gene: 10. CDR1 and CDR2 (germline): MNHEY, SVGAGI. The CDR3 length is 15 residues. As DNA, the CDR3 is TGTGCCAGCATCCCCGGGACAGGGATTGGCACTGAAGCTTTCTTT. Translation: CASIPGTGIGTEAFF.

V usage is TRBV7-9 and J usage is TRBJ1-5, with TRBD1 identical over 10 bases. The CDR3 is 14 amino acids. The V and J ends lost 6 bases and 6 bases, in that order; junction bases with no gene match: 5. Germline CDR1 is SEHNR and CDR2 is FQNEAQ (reference sequence). CDR3 DNA: TGTGCCAGCAGGGGGACAGGGGATGGTCAGCCCCAGCATTTT. As protein: CASRGTGDGQPQHF.

The chain combines TRBV5-1 with TRBJ1-2; 9 bases fit TRBD1. Germline trimming cut 3 bases from V and 2 bases from J; bases unmatched to any gene: 2. This CDR3 is 14 amino acids long. Germline values: CDR1 SGHRS, CDR2 YFSETQ. The CDR3 DNA reads as TGCGCCAGCAGCTACAGGGGGCAAAACTATGGCTACACCTTC. The encoded protein is CASSYRGQNYGYTF.

The rearrangement joins TRBV4-2 to TRBJ1-5, with 8 bases lining up with TRBD1. V shed 4 bases, J shed 5 bases, and the junction held 4 bases outside the gene matches. CDR3 length: 14 amino acids. The germline V gene has CDR1 LGHNA and CDR2 YNFKEQ. The CDR3 loop is CASSLQGGDQPQHF. Here the CDR3 DNA reads TGTGCCAGCAGCCTACAGGGGGGGGATCAGCCCCAGCATTTT.

In this sample, this clone turned up a few times. The chain employs TRBV5-6 and TRBJ2-5; the D gene is possibly TRBD1 (5 bases). Germline V gene lookup returns CDR1 SGHDT and CDR2 YYEEEE. V was clipped by 0 bases and J by 5 bases, with 8 bases between them. CDR3 length equals 13 residues. CDR3 DNA sequence: TGTGCCAGCAGCTTGGGACAGATGGAGACCCAGTACTTC. Translation: CASSLGQMETQYF.

The chain is built from TRBV2 and TRBJ2-7; TRBD1 matches at 7 bases. The CDR3 extends over 14 amino acids. After removal of 9 bases from V and 0 bases from J, the junction contained 8 bases not matched to a gene. Germline V gene sequence: CDR1 SNHLY, CDR2 FYNNEI. CDR3 nucleotide sequence: TGTGCCAGGGGGACAGCACAATACTCCTACGAGCAGTACTTC. The encoded protein is CARGTAQYSYEQYF.

In this sample, this clone turned up once. The chain uses TRBV29-1 and TRBJ1-1, with 7 bases lining up with TRBD1. The CDR3 has 12 amino acids. The ends lost 6 bases at V and 5 bases at J; junction bases unmatched: 6. The germline CDR1 and CDR2 sequences are SQVTM and ANQGSEA. The CDR3, as DNA: TGCAGCGTGCTACCGGGACAGACTGAAGCTTTCTTT. Translation gives CSVLPGQTEAFF.

The chain employs TRBV6-1 and TRBJ1-5, with D perhaps matching TRBD1 (5 bases). Trimming pared 5 bases from V and 0 bases from J, leaving 11 bases between. The V gene's germline CDR1 is MNHNS and CDR2 SASEGT. The CDR3 sequence is 15 residues long. The CDR3 loop is CASSRQLDSNQPQHF. Here the CDR3 DNA reads TGTGCCAGCAGTAGACAGCTGGATAGCAATCAGCCCCAGCATTTT.

This sequence joins TRBV6-5 and TRBJ2-7; D call uncertain. Germline loops: CDR1 MNHEY, CDR2 SVGAGI. The CDR3 is 11 residues long. V was cut by 7 bases and J by 8 bases, with 12 bases left in between. CDR3 sequence reads: CASNRSNKQYF. CDR3 nucleotides: TGTGCCAGCAATAGATCGAATAAGCAGTACTTC.

The genes are TRBV9 and TRBJ2-7, with D possibly matching TRBD1 (5 bases). The CDR3 runs 15 residues. Germline V gene sequence: CDR1 SGDLS, CDR2 YYNGEE. Trimming left V 2 bases short and J 3 bases short, with 15 bases between. This CDR3 is CASSVAQDPHYEQYF. DNA for the CDR3: TGTGCCAGCAGCGTGGCACAGGACCCCCACTACGAGCAGTACTTC.

The CDR3 protein is CSALGQSYEQYF. The CDR3 coding sequence is TGCAGCGCCCTCGGACAGTCCTACGAGCAGTACTTC. The chain links TRBV29-1 to TRBJ2-7; TRBD1 is a possible D gene (6 bases). Germline loops: CDR1 SQVTM, CDR2 ANQGSEA. V gave up 7 bases and J gave up 1 base, with 11 bases separating them. The CDR3 runs 12 residues.

V and J are TRBV30 and TRBJ1-1; no clear D gene. V gave up 4 bases and J gave up 5 bases, with 14 bases separating them. CDR3 length equals 13 residues. The germline V gene encodes CDR1 GTSNPN and CDR2 SVGIG (reference sequence). The CDR3 spells CAWIHGERTEAFF. The CDR3 nucleotides read TGTGCCTGGATTCACGGGGAAAGGACTGAAGCTTTCTTT. Supplemented by reference TRBV30 and TRBJ1-1, the full variable domain reads SQTIHQWPATLVQPVGSPLSLECTVEGTSNPNLYWYRQAAGRGLQLLFYSVGIGQISSEVPQNLSASRPQDRQFILSSKKLLLSDSGFYLCAWIHGERTEAFFGQGTRLTVV.

There are a few counts of this clone. The V gene is TRBV29-1, the J gene TRBJ2-1; the match to TRBD2 covers 9 bases. V gave up 7 bases and J gave up 0 bases; unmatched junction bases: 7. Per the germline V gene, CDR1 is SQVTM and CDR2 is ANQGSEA. The CDR3 is 15 amino acids. The CDR3 loop is CSGNSGRSSYNEQFF. DNA for the CDR3: TGCAGCGGAAATAGCGGGAGAAGCTCCTACAATGAGCAGTTCTTC.

This clone was recorded only once. The CDR3 sequence is CASSYSGPGQPQHF. The CDR3 nucleotides are TGTGCCAGCAGTTACTCAGGGCCGGGGCAGCCCCAGCATTTT. This chain connects TRBV6-5 to TRBJ1-5; D is ambiguous. Per the germline V gene, CDR1 is MNHEY and CDR2 is SVGAGI. V lost 0 bases to trimming and J lost 7 bases, with 10 bases between them. This CDR3 is built from 14 residues.

This clone was seen more than once but under ten times. The chain couples TRBV6-5 to TRBJ1-2; no clear D. Trimming removed 5 bases from V and 3 bases from J, with 13 bases in between. This CDR3 is 14 amino acids long. Germline V gene data show CDR1 as MNHEY and CDR2 as SVGAGI. The DNA for the CDR3 is TGTGCCAGCAGTATGCGGGGTGGATACTATGGCTACACCTTC. Translating it yields CASSMRGGYYGYTF.

This chain connects TRBV29-1 to TRBJ2-2, with TRBD1 identical over 11 bases. This CDR3 contains 16 residues. V lost 7 bases to trimming and J lost 0 bases; unmatched junction nucleotides: 7. The germline gives CDR1 SQVTM, CDR2 ANQGSEA. CDR3 bases: TGCAGCGCCCGGGACAGGGGGTGGTCGAACACCGGGGAGCTGTTTTTT. The encoded protein is CSARDRGWSNTGELFF.

In this sample, this clone turned up a few times. The chain links TRBV29-1 to TRBJ1-4; D is undetermined. The CDR3 is 15 residues long. Trimming cost V 7 bases and J 0 bases, with 15 bases left between them. Per germline, CDR1 SQVTM and CDR2 ANQGSEA. The CDR3 sequence: CSAVGRATTNEKLFF. The CDR3 nucleotides are TGCAGCGCCGTCGGGCGGGCGACAACTAATGAAAAACTGTTTTTT.

J is TRBJ2-1 and V is TRBV28; TRBD2 agrees at 8 bases. The CDR3 spans 14 residues. CDR1 is MDHEN, CDR2 SYDVKM, per germline. V was pared by 3 bases and J by 8 bases, with 6 bases of the junction left unmatched. The CDR3 DNA reads as TGTGCCAGCAGTTTTAGCGGGACTGTGTATGAGCAGTTCTTC. This sequence encodes CASSFSGTVYEQFF.

This clone came up a few times. The chain has TRBV4-1 and TRBJ2-7; 7 bases map to TRBD1. CDR1 and CDR2 from the germline V gene are MGHRA and YSYEKL. J was trimmed by 2 bases and V by 0 bases; bases with no gene match: 4. The CDR3 sequence is 15 residues long. The CDR3 sequence: CASSQDSGTAYEQYF. The CDR3 DNA is TGCGCCAGCAGCCAAGATTCCGGGACAGCCTACGAGCAGTACTTC.

This chain joins TRBV6-5 and TRBJ1-2, with D maybe TRBD1 (6 bases). Germline V lookup: CDR1 MNHEY, CDR2 SVGAGI. The CDR3 sequence is 14 residues long. The V and J ends lost 4 bases and 8 bases respectively, with 17 bases between them. CDR3 sequence: CASSFGEQGGGYTF. The CDR3 DNA sequence: TGTGCCAGCAGTTTCGGAGAACAGGGAGGGGGCTACACCTTC.